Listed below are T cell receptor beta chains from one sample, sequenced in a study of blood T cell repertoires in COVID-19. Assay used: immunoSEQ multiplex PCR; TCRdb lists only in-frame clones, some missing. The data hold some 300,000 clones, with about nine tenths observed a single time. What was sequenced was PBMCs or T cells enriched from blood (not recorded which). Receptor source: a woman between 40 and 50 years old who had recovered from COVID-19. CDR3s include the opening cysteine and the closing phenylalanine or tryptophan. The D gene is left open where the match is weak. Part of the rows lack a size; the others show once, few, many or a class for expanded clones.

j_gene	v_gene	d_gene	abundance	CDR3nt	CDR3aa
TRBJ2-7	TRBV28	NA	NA	TGTGCCAGCAGTTGGGGGGGCCTAAGCTCCTACGAGCAGTACTTC	CASSWGGLSSYEQYF
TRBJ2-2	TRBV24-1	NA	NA	TGTGCCACCGAGGGGGCTCGGGGGCGCATTTACGCCGACACCGGGGAGCTGTTTTTT	CATEGARGRIYADTGELFF
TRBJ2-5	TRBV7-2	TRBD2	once	TGTGCCAGCAGGGCCCGGGGTCTAGCGGGAGCGCGAGAGACCCAGTACTTC	CASRARGLAGARETQYF
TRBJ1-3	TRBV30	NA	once	TGTGCCTGGAGGGGGCCCCGGAACACCATATATTTT	CAWRGPRNTIYF
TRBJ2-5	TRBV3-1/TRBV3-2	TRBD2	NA	TGTGCCAGCAGCCCCGGGACTAGATGGGGCTCGGGTGAGACCCAGTACTTC	CASSPGTRWGSGETQYF
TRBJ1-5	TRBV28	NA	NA	TGTGCCAGCAGCACACCCCAGGGCCAGAGCAATCAGCCCCAGCATTTT	CASSTPQGQSNQPQHF
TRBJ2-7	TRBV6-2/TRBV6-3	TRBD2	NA	TGTGCCAGCAGTACCGGGGGGGCGAACGACGAGCAGTACTTC	CASSTGGANDEQYF
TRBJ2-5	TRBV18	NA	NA	TGTGCCAGCTCACCATGGGACTTCCAAGAGACCCAGTACTTC	CASSPWDFQETQYF
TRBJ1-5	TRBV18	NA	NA	TGTGCCAGCTCAGAGGGACTCTATCAGCCCCAGCATTTT	CASSEGLYQPQHF
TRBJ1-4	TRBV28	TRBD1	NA	TGTGCCAGCAGTTCAACCGGGACAGGGTGGGAAAAACTGTTTTTT	CASSSTGTGWEKLFF
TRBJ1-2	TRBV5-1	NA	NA	TGCGCCAGCAGCTTGGAGTTCCCCGGGACAAGCCTAAACTATGGCTACACCTTC	CASSLEFPGTSLNYGYTF
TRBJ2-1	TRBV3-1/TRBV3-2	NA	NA	TGTGCCAGCACCCGAGGGAATGAGCAGTTCTTC	CASTRGNEQFF
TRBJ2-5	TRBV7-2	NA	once	TGTGCCAGCAGAGGGGCAGAGACCCAGTACTTC	CASRGAETQYF
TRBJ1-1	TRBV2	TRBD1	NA	TGTGCCAGCAGAGAGAACAGGGGGAACACTGAAGCTTTCTTT	CASRENRGNTEAFF
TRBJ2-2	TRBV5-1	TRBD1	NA	TGCGCCAGCAGCTTTTTGACAGGGTGGGACGGGGAGCTGTTTTTT	CASSFLTGWDGELFF
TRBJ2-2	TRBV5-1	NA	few	TGCGCCAGCAGCTTCGTGGAGGCCGGGGAGCTGTTTTTT	CASSFVEAGELFF
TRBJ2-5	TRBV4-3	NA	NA	TGCGCCAGTTCCCATGGGACTGGTAGGGAGACCCAGTACTTC	CASSHGTGRETQYF
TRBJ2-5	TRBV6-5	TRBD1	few	TGTGCCAGCAGGATGACAGGGACAGAGACCCAGTACTTC	CASRMTGTETQYF
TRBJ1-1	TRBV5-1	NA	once	TGCGCCAGCAGCTTGTCCCCAGGGGAAACTGAAGCTTTCTTT	CASSLSPGETEAFF
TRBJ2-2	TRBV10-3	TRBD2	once	TGTGCCATCACCCGAGCGGGAGTAAACACCGGGGAGCTGTTTTTT	CAITRAGVNTGELFF
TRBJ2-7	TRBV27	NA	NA	TGTGCCAGCGGAGGAGGCTGGGAGCAGTACTTC	CASGGGWEQYF
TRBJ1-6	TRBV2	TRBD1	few	TGTGCCAGCAGTGAAACAGGGGATCGGTCACCCCTCCACTTT	CASSETGDRSPLHF
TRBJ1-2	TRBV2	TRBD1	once	TGTGCCAGCAGTCCGGCAGGGGGCCCCTGGGGCTACACCTTC	CASSPAGGPWGYTF
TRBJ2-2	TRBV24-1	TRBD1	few	TGTGCCACCAGTGATTTAGGGGACAGCTCCACCGGGGAGCTGTTTTTT	CATSDLGDSSTGELFF
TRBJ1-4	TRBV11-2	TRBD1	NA	TGTGCCAGCAGCTCCCGTACCGGGACAGTTAATGAAAAACTGTTTTTT	CASSSRTGTVNEKLFF
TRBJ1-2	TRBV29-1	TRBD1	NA	TGCAGCGTTGAGGGACAGACTAACTATGGCTACACCTTC	CSVEGQTNYGYTF
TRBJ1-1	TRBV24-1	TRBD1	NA	TGTGCCACCAGTGATGGGACAGGGTTTGTAGCTTTCTTT	CATSDGTGFVAFF
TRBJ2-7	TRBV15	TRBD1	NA	TGTGCCACCAGTCGGGACAGGGGCTACGAGCAGTACTTC	CATSRDRGYEQYF
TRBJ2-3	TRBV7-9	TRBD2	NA	TGTGCCAGCAGCCCGGGACTAGGGGAGGTCACAGATACGCAGTATTTT	CASSPGLGEVTDTQYF
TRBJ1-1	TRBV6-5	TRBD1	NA	TGTGCCAGCACGCGGACAGGGGTTGAAGCTTTCTTT	CASTRTGVEAFF
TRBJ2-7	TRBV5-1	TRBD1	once	TGCGCCAGCAGCTCACCGGGACAGGGAACCTACGAGCAGTACTTC	CASSSPGQGTYEQYF
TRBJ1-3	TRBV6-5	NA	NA	TGTGCCAGCAGTCGTGGGGGGGGGTACACCATATATTTT	CASSRGGGYTIYF
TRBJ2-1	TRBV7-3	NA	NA	TGTGCCAGCAGCTTAACCGGGCGGGATGCCTACAATGAGCAGTTCTTC	CASSLTGRDAYNEQFF